This T cell receptor beta chain is drawn from a study of regulatory T cells in long-lasting Graves disease. Germline V gene lookup returns CDR1 DFQATT and CDR2 SNEGSKA (reference sequence). Deletions cut 3 bases from V and 10 bases from J, with 16 bases between. The CDR3 runs 14 residues. Both iRepertoire HTBI primers and Arm-PCR of CDR3 regions were used to build the TCR beta libraries. TCRdb re-analysed the multiplex PCR reads in MiXCR, keeping a single row per CDR3 protein. The table records about 470,000 distinct CDR3 sequences, about 15% of them present only once. This clonotype occurred a few times. The time point denotes: newly diagnosed GD, antithyroid drugs for less than 3 months. After RNA was extracted from PBMCs, the TCR library was made from it. These same data were also listed under a study on T cells in Graves' hyperthyroidism and ophthalmopathy.

The chain combines TRBV20-1 with TRBJ1-6; D perhaps matches TRBD1 (5 bases). The sequence was obtained from a woman in her twenties or thirties with Graves disease. The sample here was peripheral blood mononuclear cells (PBMCs), taken at new diagnosis, from a patient treated with antithyroid drugs. As DNA, the CDR3 is TGCAGTGCTAGGACTCAGGGATGGCGCTCACCCCTCCACTTT. Its protein product is CSARTQGWRSPLHF.